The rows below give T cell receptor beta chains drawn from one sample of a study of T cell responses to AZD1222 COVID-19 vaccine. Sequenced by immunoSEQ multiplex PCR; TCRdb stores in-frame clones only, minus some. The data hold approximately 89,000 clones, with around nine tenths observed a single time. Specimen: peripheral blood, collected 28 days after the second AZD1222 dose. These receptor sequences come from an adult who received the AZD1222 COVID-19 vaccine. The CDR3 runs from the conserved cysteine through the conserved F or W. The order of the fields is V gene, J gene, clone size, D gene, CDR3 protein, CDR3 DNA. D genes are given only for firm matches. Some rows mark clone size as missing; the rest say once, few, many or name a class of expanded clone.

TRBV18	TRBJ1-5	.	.	CASSSVRPDGADGNQPQHF	TGTGCCAGCTCATCAGTCCGTCCAGACGGGGCGGACGGCAATCAGCCCCAGCATTTT
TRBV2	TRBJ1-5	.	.	CASSKTGNQPQHF	TGTGCCAGCAGTAAAACAGGGAATCAGCCCCAGCATTTT
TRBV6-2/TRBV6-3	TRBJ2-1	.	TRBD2	CASSPGLADYNEQFF	TGTGCCAGCAGTCCGGGACTAGCGGATTACAATGAGCAGTTCTTC
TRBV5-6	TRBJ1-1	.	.	CASSVLTQQNTEAFF	TGTGCCAGCAGCGTACTGACACAACAGAACACTGAAGCTTTCTTT
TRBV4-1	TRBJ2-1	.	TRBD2	CASSQPGLAGGFLSDEQFF	TGCGCCAGCAGCCAACCGGGACTAGCGGGAGGGTTTCTCTCCGATGAGCAGTTCTTC
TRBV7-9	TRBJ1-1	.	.	CASSLTRTEAFF	TGTGCCAGCAGCTTAACTCGGACTGAAGCTTTCTTT
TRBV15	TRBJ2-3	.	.	CATQAVSTDTQYF	TGTGCCACCCAGGCGGTTAGCACAGATACGCAGTATTTT
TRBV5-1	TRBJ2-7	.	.	CASSYMGEQYF	TGCGCCAGCAGCTACATGGGCGAGCAGTACTTC
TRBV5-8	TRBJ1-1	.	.	CASSHGQTKWAEAFF	TGTGCCAGCAGCCACGGACAAACTAAGTGGGCTGAAGCTTTCTTT
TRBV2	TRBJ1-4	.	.	CASSEPNEKLFF	TGTGCCAGCAGTGAACCGAATGAAAAACTGTTTTTT
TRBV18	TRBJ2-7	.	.	CASSPPIGRDGEQYF	TGTGCCAGCTCACCACCTATCGGCAGGGATGGCGAGCAGTACTTC
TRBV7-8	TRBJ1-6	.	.	CASSLRQGSSYNSPLHF	TGTGCCAGCAGCTTAAGGCAGGGGAGCTCCTATAATTCACCCCTCCACTTT
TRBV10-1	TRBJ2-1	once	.	CASQGQGNEQFF	TGCGCCAGCCAGGGGCAGGGCAATGAGCAGTTCTTC
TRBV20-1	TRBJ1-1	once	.	CSAPRALEAFF	TGCAGTGCCCCGAGGGCCCTTGAAGCTTTCTTT
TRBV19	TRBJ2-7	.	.	CASSKSFSDGQYF	TGTGCCAGTAGTAAGAGTTTCTCCGACGGGCAGTACTTC
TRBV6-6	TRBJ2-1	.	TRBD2	CASRGTSFRYNEQFF	TGTGCCAGCAGAGGGACTAGCTTTAGGTACAATGAGCAGTTCTTC
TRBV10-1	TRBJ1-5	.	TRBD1	CASTIGQVGQPQHF	TGCGCCAGCACGATCGGACAGGTGGGACAGCCCCAGCATTTT
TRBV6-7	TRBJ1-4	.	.	CASSYPARPGKEKLFF	TGTGCCAGCAGTTACCCGGCGCGTCCAGGGAAGGAAAAACTGTTTTTT
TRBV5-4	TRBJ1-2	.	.	CASSFGYGYTF	TGTGCCAGCAGCTTCGGGTATGGCTACACCTTC
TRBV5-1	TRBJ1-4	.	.	CASSPPSEEKLFF	TGCGCCAGCAGCCCCCCCTCAGAAGAAAAACTGTTTTTT
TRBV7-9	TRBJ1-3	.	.	CASSHWGVEGSGNTIYF	TGTGCCAGCAGCCATTGGGGGGTCGAGGGGTCCGGAAACACCATATATTTT
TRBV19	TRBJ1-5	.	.	CASSFGLAASNQPQHF	TGTGCCAGTAGTTTTGGGTTGGCGGCCAGCAATCAGCCCCAGCATTTT
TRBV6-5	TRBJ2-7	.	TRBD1	CASTGQGSTYEQYF	TGTGCCAGCACAGGACAGGGGTCTACCTACGAGCAGTACTTC
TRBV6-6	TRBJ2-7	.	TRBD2	CASSSGGYEQYF	TGTGCCAGCAGTTCGGGGGGATACGAGCAGTACTTC
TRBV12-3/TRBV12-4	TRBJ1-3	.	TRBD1	CASSLGTGAYF	TGTGCCAGCAGTCTTGGGACAGGCGCGTACTTT
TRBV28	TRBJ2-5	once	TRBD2	CASSPWTSGSQETQYF	TGTGCCAGCAGTCCCTGGACTAGCGGGAGCCAAGAGACCCAGTACTTC
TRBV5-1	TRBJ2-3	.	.	CASSPGRGTSTDTQYF	TGCGCCAGCAGCCCGGGGAGGGGGACTAGCACAGATACGCAGTATTTT
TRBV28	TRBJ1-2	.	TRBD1	CASSLSRGHGGYTF	TGTGCCAGCAGTTTATCCAGGGGGCATGGAGGCTACACCTTC
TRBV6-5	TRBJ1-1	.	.	CASGGQGAFF	TGTGCCAGCGGGGGTCAGGGGGCTTTCTTT
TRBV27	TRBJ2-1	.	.	CASSPPGGPIRHEQFF	TGTGCCAGCAGCCCCCCCGGGGGGCCCATTCGCCATGAGCAGTTCTTC
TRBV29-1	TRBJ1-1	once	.	CSAISTGMNTEAFF	TGCAGCGCCATATCTACAGGGATGAACACTGAAGCTTTCTTT
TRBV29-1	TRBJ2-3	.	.	CSVTKIQKSTDTQYF	TGCAGCGTTACCAAGATCCAAAAGAGCACAGATACGCAGTATTTT
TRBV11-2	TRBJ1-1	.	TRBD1	CASSFSGTVTMNTEAFF	TGTGCCAGCAGCTTTTCCGGGACAGTAACCATGAACACTGAAGCTTTCTTT
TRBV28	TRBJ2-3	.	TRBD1	CASTSPQGAGTDTQYF	TGTGCCAGCACCTCCCCTCAGGGGGCTGGCACAGATACGCAGTATTTT
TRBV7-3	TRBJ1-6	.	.	CASSLGTVNSPLHF	TGTGCCAGCAGCCTGGGGACCGTGAATTCACCCCTCCACTTT
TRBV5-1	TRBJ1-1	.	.	CASSFDRTEAFF	TGCGCCAGCAGCTTTGACCGGACCGAAGCTTTCTTT
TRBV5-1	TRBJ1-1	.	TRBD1	CASSRDRMTLNTEAFF	TGCGCCAGCAGCCGGGACAGAATGACCCTGAACACTGAAGCTTTCTTT
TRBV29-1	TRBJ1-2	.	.	CSVESAGLPSGYTF	TGCAGCGTTGAAAGCGCAGGTCTACCCTCTGGCTACACCTTC
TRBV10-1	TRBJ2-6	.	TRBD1	CATSAGTGPSGANVLTF	TGCGCCACCAGTGCCGGGACAGGTCCCTCTGGGGCCAACGTCCTGACTTTC
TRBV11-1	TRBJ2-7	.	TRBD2	CASSLFPAGLPEQYF	TGTGCCAGCAGCTTATTCCCAGCGGGGCTTCCCGAGCAGTACTTC
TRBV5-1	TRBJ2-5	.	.	CASSLGGADKETQYF	TGCGCCAGCAGCTTGGGAGGCGCAGATAAAGAGACCCAGTACTTC
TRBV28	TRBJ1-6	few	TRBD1	CASRAATGFSPLHF	TGTGCCAGCAGGGCTGCGACAGGGTTTTCACCCCTCCACTTT
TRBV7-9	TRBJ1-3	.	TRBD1	CASSLQGAGNTIYF	TGTGCCAGCAGCCTACAGGGGGCTGGAAACACCATATATTTT
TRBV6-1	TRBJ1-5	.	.	CASSETVYDQPQHF	TGTGCCAGCAGTGAAACAGTGTACGATCAGCCCCAGCATTTT
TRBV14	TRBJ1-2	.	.	CASSQGGQRRSNYGYTF	TGTGCCAGCAGCCAAGGTGGGCAGAGACGCTCTAACTATGGCTACACCTTC
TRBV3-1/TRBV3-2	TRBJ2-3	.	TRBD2	CASTQFAGTSPPPQYF	TGTGCCAGCACACAATTTGCCGGGACTAGCCCTCCACCGCAGTATTTT
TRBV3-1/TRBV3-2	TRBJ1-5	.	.	CASSPLGNYQPQHF	TGTGCCAGCAGCCCCCTAGGGAACTATCAGCCCCAGCATTTT
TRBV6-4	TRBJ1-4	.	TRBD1	CASSDQTSDRLNEKLFF	TGTGCCAGCAGTGACCAAACATCGGACAGGCTCAATGAAAAACTGTTTTTT
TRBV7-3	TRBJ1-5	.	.	CASSLGAGQPQHF	TGTGCCAGCAGCTTGGGGGCAGGGCAGCCCCAGCATTTT
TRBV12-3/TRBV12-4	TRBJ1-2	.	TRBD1	CASSRQGNYGYTF	TGTGCCAGCAGTCGACAGGGTAACTATGGCTACACCTTC
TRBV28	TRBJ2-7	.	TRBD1	CASSPTGTGDYEQYF	TGTGCCAGCAGTCCTACCGGGACAGGGGACTACGAGCAGTACTTC
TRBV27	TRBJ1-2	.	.	CASSLLGGAWRDGYTF	TGTGCCAGCAGTTTACTTGGGGGCGCGTGGCGGGATGGCTACACCTTC
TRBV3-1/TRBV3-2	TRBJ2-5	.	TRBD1	CASAGTAQETQYF	TGTGCCAGCGCTGGGACAGCACAAGAGACCCAGTACTTC
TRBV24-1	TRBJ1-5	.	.	CATSEGAGQPQHF	TGTGCCACCAGTGAGGGGGCTGGGCAGCCCCAGCATTTT
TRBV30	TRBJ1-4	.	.	CAWSPLGLTNEKLFF	TGTGCCTGGAGTCCCCTAGGGCTAACTAATGAAAAACTGTTTTTT